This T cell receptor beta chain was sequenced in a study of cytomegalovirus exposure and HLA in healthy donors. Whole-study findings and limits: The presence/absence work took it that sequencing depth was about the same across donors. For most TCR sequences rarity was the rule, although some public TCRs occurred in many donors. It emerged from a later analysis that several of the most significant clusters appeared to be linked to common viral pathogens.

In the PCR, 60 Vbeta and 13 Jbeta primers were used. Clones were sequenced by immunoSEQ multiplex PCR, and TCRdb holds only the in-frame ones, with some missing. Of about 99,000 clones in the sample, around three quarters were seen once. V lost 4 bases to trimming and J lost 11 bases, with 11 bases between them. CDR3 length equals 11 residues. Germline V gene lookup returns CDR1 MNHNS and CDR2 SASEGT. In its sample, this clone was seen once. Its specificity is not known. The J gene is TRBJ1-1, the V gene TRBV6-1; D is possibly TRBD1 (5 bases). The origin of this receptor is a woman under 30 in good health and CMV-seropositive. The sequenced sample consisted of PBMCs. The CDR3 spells CASSARVNAFF. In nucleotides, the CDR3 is TGTGCCAGCAGTGCCAGGGTTAACGCTTTCTTT.